These 12 T cell receptor beta chains originate from one sample sequenced in a study of early T cells in non-severe SARS-CoV-2 infection. TCRdb analysed the 5' RACE reads with MiXCR anew, one entry per CDR3 protein. Of around 80,000 distinct CDR3 sequences listed, over 9% are singletons. Here the sequenced sample was whole blood, taken at baseline. These receptors were obtained from an adult who was a healthcare worker with PCR-confirmed SARS-CoV-2 infection or an uninfected control (not recorded which).

In this sample, this clonotype turned up a few times. The chain couples TRBV5-1 to TRBJ2-5, with TRBD2 matching over 8 bases. CDR3 length equals 15 residues. The V and J ends lost 1 base and 4 bases, in that order; junction bases with no gene match: 6. Germline V CDR1 and CDR2: SGHRS, YFSETQ. The CDR3 reads CASSLSGGPGETQYF. CDR3 DNA: TGCGCCAGCAGCTTGTCGGGGGGGCCGGGAGAGACCCAGTACTTC. Complete variable domain (other parts from reference TRBV5-1 and TRBJ2-5): KAGVTQTPRYLIKTRGQQVTLSCSPISGHRSVSWYQQTPGQGLQFLFEYFSETQRNKGNFPGRFSGRQFSNSRSEMNVSTLELGDSALYLCASSLSGGPGETQYFGPGTRLLVL.

This clonotype was recorded many times. The CDR3 loop is CASSLGTGSEQYF. CDR3 DNA: TGTGCCAGCAGCTTAGGGACAGGGAGCGAGCAGTACTTC. The V and J genes are TRBV7-8 and TRBJ2-7; 8 bases match TRBD1. This CDR3 spans 13 amino acids. The V gene's germline CDR1 is SGHVS and CDR2 FQNEAQ. Unmatched junction bases numbered 2, after V lost 1 base and J lost 6 bases.

The gene calls are TRBV30 and TRBJ1-1, with a tentative D call TRBD1 (6 bases). The germline gives CDR1 GTSNPN, CDR2 SVGIG (reference sequence). Trimming took off 0 bases at V and 4 bases at J, with 9 bases between the two ends. This CDR3 region has 13 residues. CDR3 coding DNA: TGTGCCTGGAGTGTAACACAGGGCACTGAAGCTTTCTTT. It translates to CAWSVTQGTEAFF.

The J gene is TRBJ1-5, the V gene TRBV21-1. TRBV21-1 represents a pseudogene. The CDR3 contains 14 residues. In nucleotides, the CDR3 is TGTGCCAGCAGCAAAGAGTTCAGAAATCAGCCCCAGCATTTT. Protein product: CASSKEFRNQPQHF.

In this sample, this clonotype turned up a few times. The V gene is TRBV19, the J gene TRBJ1-5, with 7 bases that match TRBD1. Germline CDR1 LNHDA, CDR2 SQIVND (reference sequence). V shed 2 bases, J shed 1 base, and the junction held 2 bases outside the gene matches. CDR3 length: 15 amino acids. CDR3 nucleotides: TGTGCCAGTAGTATATCGGGACAGAGCAATCAGCCCCAGCATTTT. Translated: CASSISGQSNQPQHF. Looking up the rest from reference TRBV19 and TRBJ1-5 gives the full variable domain: DGGITQSPKYLFRKEGQNVTLSCEQNLNHDAMYWYRQDPGQGLRLIYYSQIVNDFQKGDIAEGYSVSREKKESFPLTVTSAQKNPTAFYLCASSISGQSNQPQHFGDGTRLSIL.

This clonotype was counted a few times. This chain uses TRBV5-1 with TRBJ2-1; 10 nucleotides align to TRBD2. The J segment lost 6 bases and the V segment lost 3 bases, leaving 3 bases of the junction unmatched. This CDR3 contains 14 residues. Looked up from germline, CDR1 is SGHRS and CDR2 is YFSETQ. The DNA of the CDR3 is TGCGCCAGCAGCTCAAGCGGGGGGGCCAATGAGCAGTTCTTC. It specifies CASSSSGGANEQFF.

This clonotype was detected ten times or more. The chain combines TRBV5-5 with TRBJ1-1, with unresolved D. CDR3 size: 13 residues. The V gene lost 2 bases and the J gene lost 6 bases, with 11 bases spanning the gap. Germline CDR1 reads SGHKS; CDR2 reads YYEKEE (reference sequence). This CDR3 reads CASSFILGAEAFF. The CDR3 DNA reads as TGTGCCAGCAGCTTCATACTCGGAGCTGAAGCTTTCTTT.

The gene calls are TRBV12-3 or TRBV12-4 and TRBJ2-6; D is unclear. The CDR3 extends over 15 amino acids. Deletions cut 6 bases from V and 0 bases from J, with 9 bases between. The CDR3 here is CASRLTSSGANVLTF. CDR3 nucleotides: TGTGCCAGCAGACTCACCAGCTCTGGGGCCAACGTCCTGACTTTC.

This clonotype turned up a few times. The chain couples TRBV28 to TRBJ2-2, with D unclear. CDR3 length equals 11 residues. V dropped 10 bases and J dropped 2 bases, with 5 bases sitting between them. Germline loops: CDR1 MDHEN, CDR2 SYDVKM. CDR3 DNA sequence: TGTGCCATTCATAACACCGGGGAGCTGTTTTTT. Translation: CAIHNTGELFF.

This clonotype has ten or more counts. The chain has TRBV20-1 and TRBJ1-1; the D is unclear. The V end was cut by 1 base, the J end by 3 bases, with 9 bases between. CDR1 and CDR2 (germline): DFQATT, SNEGSKA (reference sequence). The CDR3 contains 13 residues. Here the CDR3 DNA reads TGCAGTGCTAGAGGGCAGAGGTACACTGAAGCTTTCTTT. Protein sequence: CSARGQRYTEAFF.

This clonotype was detected a few times. The conserved closing phenylalanine or tryptophan is absent in this CDR3, likely reflecting a read error. This chain links TRBV10-3 with TRBJ1-1, with D perhaps matching TRBD1 (6 bases). CDR3 length equals 12 residues. V shed 6 bases and J shed 2 bases, with 7 bases lying between them. The germline V gene has CDR1 ENHRY and CDR2 SYGVKD. CDR3 in amino acids: CAIRQGNTEAFS. The CDR3 DNA follows: TGTGCCATCAGACAGGGAAACACTGAAGCTTTCTCT.

This clonotype was observed a few times. In nucleotides, the CDR3 is TGTGCCTCCGCCAACGGGGGTAATGAAAAACTGTTTTTT. Its translation: CASANGGNEKLFF. The chain joins TRBV2 to TRBJ1-4; TRBD1 might be the D (5 bases). This CDR3 region has 13 residues. The V and J ends lost 11 bases and 4 bases respectively, with 14 bases between them. Germline V gene sequence: CDR1 SNHLY, CDR2 FYNNEI.